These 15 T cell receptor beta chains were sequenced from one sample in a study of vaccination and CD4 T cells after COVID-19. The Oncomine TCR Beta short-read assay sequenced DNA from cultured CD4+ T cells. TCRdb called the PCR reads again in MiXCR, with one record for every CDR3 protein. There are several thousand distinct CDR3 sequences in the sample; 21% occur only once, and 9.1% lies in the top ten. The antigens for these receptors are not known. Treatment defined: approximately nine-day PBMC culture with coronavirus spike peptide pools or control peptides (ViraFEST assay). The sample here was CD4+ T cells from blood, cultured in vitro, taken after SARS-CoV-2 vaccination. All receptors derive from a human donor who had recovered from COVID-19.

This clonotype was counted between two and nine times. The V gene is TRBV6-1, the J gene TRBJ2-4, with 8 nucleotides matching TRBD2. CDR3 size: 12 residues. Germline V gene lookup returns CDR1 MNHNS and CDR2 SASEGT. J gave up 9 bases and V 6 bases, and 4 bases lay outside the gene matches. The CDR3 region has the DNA TGTGCCAGCAGAAGCGGGAGAGGCATTCAGTACTTC. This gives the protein CASRSGRGIQYF.

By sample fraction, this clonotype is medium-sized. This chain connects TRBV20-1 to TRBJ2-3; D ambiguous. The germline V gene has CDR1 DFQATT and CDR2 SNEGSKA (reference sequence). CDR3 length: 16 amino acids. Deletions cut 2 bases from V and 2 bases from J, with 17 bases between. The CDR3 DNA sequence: TGCAGTGCTAGACCCCCCCGGGCGATAATCACAGATACGCAGTATTTT. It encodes CSARPPRAIITDTQYF.

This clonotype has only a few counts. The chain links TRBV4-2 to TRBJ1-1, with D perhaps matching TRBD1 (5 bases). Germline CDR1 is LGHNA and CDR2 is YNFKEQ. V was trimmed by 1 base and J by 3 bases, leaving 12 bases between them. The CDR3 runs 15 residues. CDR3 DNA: TGTGCCAGCAGCCAAGGAGGGGTAAGCTACACTGAAGCTTTCTTT. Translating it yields CASSQGGVSYTEAFF.

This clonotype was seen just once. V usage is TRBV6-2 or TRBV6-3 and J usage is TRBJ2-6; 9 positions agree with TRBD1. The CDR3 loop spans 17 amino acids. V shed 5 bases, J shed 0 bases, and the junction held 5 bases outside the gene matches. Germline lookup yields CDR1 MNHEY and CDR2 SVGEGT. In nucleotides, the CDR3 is TGTGCCAGCAGTGCCGGGACAGGGATCTCTGGGGCCAACGTCCTGACTTTC. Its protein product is CASSAGTGISGANVLTF.

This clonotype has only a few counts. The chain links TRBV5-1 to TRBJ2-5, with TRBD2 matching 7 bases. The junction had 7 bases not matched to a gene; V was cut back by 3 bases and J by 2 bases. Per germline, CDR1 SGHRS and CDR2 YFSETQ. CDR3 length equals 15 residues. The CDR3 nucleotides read TGCGCCAGCAGCTCCACCGCACTAGCGCAAGAGACCCAGTACTTC. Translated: CASSSTALAQETQYF.

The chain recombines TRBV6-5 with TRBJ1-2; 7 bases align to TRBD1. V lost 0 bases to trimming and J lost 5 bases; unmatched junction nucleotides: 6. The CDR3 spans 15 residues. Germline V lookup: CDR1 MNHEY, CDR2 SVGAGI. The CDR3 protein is CASSYSDNRGYGYTF. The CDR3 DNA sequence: TGTGCCAGCAGTTACTCGGACAACAGGGGATATGGCTACACCTTC.

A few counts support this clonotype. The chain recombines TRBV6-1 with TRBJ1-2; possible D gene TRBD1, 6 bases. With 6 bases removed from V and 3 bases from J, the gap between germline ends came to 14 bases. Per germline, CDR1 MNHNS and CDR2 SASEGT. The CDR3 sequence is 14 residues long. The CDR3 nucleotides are TGTGCCAGCAGGGCCAACGGACAGTACTATGGCTACACCTTC. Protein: CASRANGQYYGYTF.

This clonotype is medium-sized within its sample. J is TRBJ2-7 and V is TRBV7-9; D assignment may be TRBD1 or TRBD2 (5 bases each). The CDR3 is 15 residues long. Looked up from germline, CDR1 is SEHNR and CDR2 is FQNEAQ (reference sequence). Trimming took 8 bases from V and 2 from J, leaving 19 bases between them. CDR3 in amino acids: CASSFAGSIAYEQYF. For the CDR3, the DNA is TGTGCCAGCTCCTTTGCAGGGAGCATAGCCTACGAGCAGTACTTC.

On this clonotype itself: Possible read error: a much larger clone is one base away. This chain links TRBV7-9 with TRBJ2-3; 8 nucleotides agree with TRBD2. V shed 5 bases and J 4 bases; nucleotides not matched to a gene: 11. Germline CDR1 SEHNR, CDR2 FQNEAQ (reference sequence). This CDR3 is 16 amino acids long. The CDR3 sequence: CASSDPAGATADTQYF. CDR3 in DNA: TGTGCCAGCAGCGATCCAGCGGGGGCAACCGCAGATACGCAGTATTTT.

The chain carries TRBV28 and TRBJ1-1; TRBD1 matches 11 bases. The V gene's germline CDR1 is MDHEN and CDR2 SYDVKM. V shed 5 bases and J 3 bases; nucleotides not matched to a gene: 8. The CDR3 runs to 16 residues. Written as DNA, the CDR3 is TGTGCCAGCAGTCCGGGACAGGGGGTTGGAGACACTGAAGCTTTCTTT. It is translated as CASSPGQGVGDTEAFF.

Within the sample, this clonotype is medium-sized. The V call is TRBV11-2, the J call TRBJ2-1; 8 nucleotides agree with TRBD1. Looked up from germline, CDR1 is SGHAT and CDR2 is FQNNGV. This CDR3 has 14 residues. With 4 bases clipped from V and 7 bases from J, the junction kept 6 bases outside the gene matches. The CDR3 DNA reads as TGTGCCAGCAGCTCGAGACAGGGGTTAAATGAGCAGTTCTTC. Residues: CASSSRQGLNEQFF.

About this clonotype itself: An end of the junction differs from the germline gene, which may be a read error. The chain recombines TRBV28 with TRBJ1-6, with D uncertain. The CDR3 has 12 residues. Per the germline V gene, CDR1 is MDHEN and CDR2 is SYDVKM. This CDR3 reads CASSFQDSALHF. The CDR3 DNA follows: TGTGCCAGCAGTTTCCAGGATTCAGCCCTCCACTTT.

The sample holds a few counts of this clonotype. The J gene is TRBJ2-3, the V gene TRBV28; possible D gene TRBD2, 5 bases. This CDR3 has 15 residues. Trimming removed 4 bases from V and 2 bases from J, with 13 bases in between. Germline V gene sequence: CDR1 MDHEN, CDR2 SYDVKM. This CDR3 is CASSSSRGDTDTQYF. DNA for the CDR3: TGTGCCAGCAGTTCATCCCGGGGAGACACAGATACGCAGTATTTT.

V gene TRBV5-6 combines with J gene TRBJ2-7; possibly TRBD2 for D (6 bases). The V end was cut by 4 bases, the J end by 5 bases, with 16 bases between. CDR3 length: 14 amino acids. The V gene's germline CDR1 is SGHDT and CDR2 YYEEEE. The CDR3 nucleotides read TGTGCCAGCAGCGGAACCGGGAGTAAGAACGAGCAGTACTTC. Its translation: CASSGTGSKNEQYF. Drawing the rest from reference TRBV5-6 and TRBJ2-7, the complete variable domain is DAGVTQSPTHLIKTRGQQVTLRCSPKSGHDTVSWYQQALGQGPQFIFQYYEEEERQRGNFPDRFSGHQFPNYSSELNVNALLLGDSALYLCASSGTGSKNEQYFGPGTRLTVT.

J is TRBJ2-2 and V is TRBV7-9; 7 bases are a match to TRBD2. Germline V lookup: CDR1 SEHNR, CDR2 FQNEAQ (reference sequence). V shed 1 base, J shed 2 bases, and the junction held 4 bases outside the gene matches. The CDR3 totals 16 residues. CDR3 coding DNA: TGTGCCAGCAGCTTAGTAGGCGGGGGAAACACCGGGGAGCTGTTTTTT. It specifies CASSLVGGGNTGELFF.